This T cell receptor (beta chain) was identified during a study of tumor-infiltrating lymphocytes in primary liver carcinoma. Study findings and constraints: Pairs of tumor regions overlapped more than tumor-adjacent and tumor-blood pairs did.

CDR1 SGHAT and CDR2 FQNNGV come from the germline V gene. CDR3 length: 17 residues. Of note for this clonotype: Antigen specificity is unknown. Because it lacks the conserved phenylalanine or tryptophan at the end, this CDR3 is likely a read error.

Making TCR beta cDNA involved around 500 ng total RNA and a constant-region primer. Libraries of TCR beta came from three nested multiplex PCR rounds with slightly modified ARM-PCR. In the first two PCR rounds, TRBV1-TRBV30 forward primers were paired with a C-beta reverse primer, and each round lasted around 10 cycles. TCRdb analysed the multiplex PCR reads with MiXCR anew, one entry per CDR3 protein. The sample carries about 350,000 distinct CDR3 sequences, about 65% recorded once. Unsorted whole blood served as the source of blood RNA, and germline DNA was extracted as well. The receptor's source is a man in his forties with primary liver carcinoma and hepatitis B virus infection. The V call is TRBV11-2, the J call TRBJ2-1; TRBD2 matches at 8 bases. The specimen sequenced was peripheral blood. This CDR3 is CASSSSLAAISYNDQFL. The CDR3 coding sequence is TGTGCCAGCAGCTCCTCACTAGCGGCCATCTCCTACAATGATCAGTTCTTA.